The 11 T cell receptor beta chains below come from one sample, sequenced in a study of low-dose radiotherapy and immunotherapy resistance in tumors. Both TCRalpha and TCRbeta chains were reverse transcribed with V-gene-specific primers. PCR amplification of the TCRs was performed with Phusion for 15 to 25 PCR cycles, and it relied on a constant-region primer together with a V-primer adapter. TCRdb called the reads again in MiXCR, with one record for every CDR3 protein. The top ten hold 0.95% to 1.3% of the sample, which has some 88,000 distinct CDR3 sequences, more than 8% seen once. Time point indicated: before trial treatment. The sequences come from PBMCs, collected before treatment. The receptor source for this set is a male donor with prostate cancer.

This clonotype was seen many times. For the CDR3, the DNA is TGTGCCAGCAGCTCACCTCGTGGGACAGGGACTAAAAATGAGCAGTTCTTC. It specifies CASSSPRGTGTKNEQFF. The chain employs TRBV11-1 and TRBJ2-1, with TRBD1 matching 9 bases. The length of the CDR3 is 17 residues. Germline V gives CDR1 SGHAT, CDR2 FQDESV (reference sequence). V dropped 4 bases and J dropped 7; count of bases not matched to a gene: 14.

Ten or more counts support this clonotype. The J gene is TRBJ2-3, the V gene TRBV7-2; tentative D call: TRBD2 (6 bases). The CDR3 runs 14 residues. Looked up from germline, CDR1 is SGHTA and CDR2 is FQGNSA. The V end lost 4 bases, the J end lost 1 base, and 9 bases lay between the germline ends. The CDR3 sequence is CASSSGLRTDTQYF. The CDR3 bases are TGTGCCAGCAGCTCGGGACTTCGCACAGATACGCAGTATTTT. Using reference TRBV7-2 and TRBJ2-3 for the parts outside the CDR3, the full variable domain is GAGVSQSPSNKVTEKGKDVELRCDPISGHTALYWYRQSLGQGLEFLIYFQGNSAPDKSGLPSDRFSAERTGGSVSTLTIQRTQQEDSAVYLCASSSGLRTDTQYFGPGTRLTVL.

Comments on this clonotype: This clone may be a read error of a much larger clone one base away. This chain links TRBV11-1 with TRBJ1-6; 9 positions agree with TRBD1. The trim removed 5 bases at V and 11 bases at J, leaving 13 bases unmatched. The germline V gene encodes CDR1 SGHAT and CDR2 FQDESV (reference sequence). The CDR3 consists of 16 residues. The DNA for the CDR3 is TGTGCCAGCAGCAAAAGGCGGACAGGGGTGGATACACCCCTCCACTTT. It codes for CASSKRRTGVDTPLHF.

The chain employs TRBV28 and TRBJ2-7; perhaps TRBD2 as D (7 bases). V gave up 9 bases and J gave up 2 bases, with 20 bases separating them. This CDR3 has 15 residues. Germline V gene lookup returns CDR1 MDHEN and CDR2 SYDVKM. The CDR3 reads CARPSAGTITYEQYF. The CDR3 bases are TGTGCCAGACCCTCAGCGGGGACAATAACCTACGAGCAGTACTTC.

This clonotype was detected many times. The chain recombines TRBV27 with TRBJ1-5; 8 nucleotides match TRBD1. Looked up from germline, CDR1 is MNHEY and CDR2 is SMNVEV (reference sequence). V shed 2 bases and J 3 bases; nucleotides not matched to a gene: 3. The CDR3 contains 15 residues. Here the CDR3 DNA reads TGTGCCAGCAGTTTAGCAGGGGGCCTCAATCAGCCCCAGCATTTT. Its translation is CASSLAGGLNQPQHF.

Ten or more counts support this clonotype. One end of the junction does not line up with germline, which may come from a read error. This rearrangement joins TRBV23-1 to TRBJ2-1; no reliable D call. TRBV23-1 is an open reading frame whose function is uncertain. This CDR3 spans 12 amino acids. CDR3 in amino acids: CVSSQSGNEQFF. CDR3 sequence (DNA): TGCGTCAGCAGTCAATCGGGCAATGAGCAGTTCTTC.

This clonotype came up many times. The V and J genes are TRBV20-1 and TRBJ1-5; 7 nucleotides align to TRBD1. V dropped 6 bases and J dropped 3; count of bases not matched to a gene: 5. The CDR3 spans 13 residues. Germline lookup yields CDR1 DFQATT and CDR2 SNEGSKA (reference sequence). For the CDR3, the DNA is TGCAGTGCCCCGACAGGGAACAATCAGCCCCAGCATTTT. Protein sequence: CSAPTGNNQPQHF.

There are many counts of this clonotype. The chain employs TRBV5-1 and TRBJ2-3; no clear D gene. CDR3 length equals 14 residues. The V end was cut by 4 bases, the J end by 5 bases, with 14 bases between. CDR1 is SGHRS and CDR2 is YFSETQ in the germline V gene. CDR3 amino acids: CASSRAMARDTQYF. DNA of the CDR3: TGCGCCAGCAGCCGGGCCATGGCACGAGATACGCAGTATTTT. Using reference TRBV5-1 and TRBJ2-3 for the parts outside the CDR3, the full variable domain is KAGVTQTPRYLIKTRGQQVTLSCSPISGHRSVSWYQQTPGQGLQFLFEYFSETQRNKGNFPGRFSGRQFSNSRSEMNVSTLELGDSALYLCASSRAMARDTQYFGPGTRLTVL.

This clonotype showed up many times. V gene TRBV20-1 combines with J gene TRBJ2-7; D might be TRBD1 or TRBD2, each matching 5 bases. V was cut by 4 bases and J by 3 bases, with 22 bases left in between. The CDR3 is 16 amino acids. Per the germline V gene, CDR1 is DFQATT and CDR2 is SNEGSKA (reference sequence). CDR3 protein: CSATGAREQISYEQYF. DNA of the CDR3: TGCAGTGCTACCGGGGCCAGGGAACAAATCAGCTACGAGCAGTACTTC.

This clonotype was counted at least ten times. V is TRBV9 and J is TRBJ1-4, with a tentative D call TRBD1 (5 bases). Germline V gene lookup returns CDR1 SGDLS and CDR2 YYNGEE. The CDR3 runs 13 residues. Trimming took 1 base from V and 6 from J, leaving 7 bases between them. CDR3 nucleotide sequence: TGTGCCAGCAGCGTATCGGGGGATGAAAAACTGTTTTTT. It codes for CASSVSGDEKLFF.

This clonotype has ten or more counts. The chain couples TRBV7-2 to TRBJ1-2; maybe TRBD1 (6 bases). Germline CDR1 SGHTA, CDR2 FQGNSA. CDR3 length: 13 amino acids. V shed 4 bases and J shed 2 bases, with 8 bases lying between them. The CDR3 sequence is CASSYGQNYGYTF. CDR3 sequence (DNA): TGTGCCAGCAGCTACGGACAGAACTATGGCTACACCTTC. Full variable domain (rest looked up from reference TRBV7-2 and TRBJ1-2): GAGVSQSPSNKVTEKGKDVELRCDPISGHTALYWYRQSLGQGLEFLIYFQGNSAPDKSGLPSDRFSAERTGGSVSTLTIQRTQQEDSAVYLCASSYGQNYGYTFGSGTRLTVV.